The present entry profiles one T cell receptor (beta chain) with its context. The antigen remains undetermined. The protocol was immunoSEQ multiplex PCR, while the TCRdb copy is restricted to in-frame clones and leaves out a portion. The data contain about 29,000 clones, about 76% of them seen just once; the ten biggest clones take up 40% to 60%. This sample was taken from a study of cytotoxic CD8 clonotypes in ibrutinib-treated CLL. Across the study: Response sampling occurred after a median roughly 11 months of treatment (range 6 to 36). Sample averages reached 250,000 or so productive templates and tens of thousands of productive rearrangements.

This CDR3 region has 15 residues. Germline CDR1 is SGHTA and CDR2 is FQGNSA. Between the trimmed V and J ends, which lost 0 bases and 3 bases, there was a span of 9 bases. Study-level findings and limits: Sustained-remission patients were sampled at different times than progressing patients were. Baseline clonality exceeded age-matched healthy donors and tracked circulating CD8+ T-cell counts.

The chain recombines TRBV7-2 with TRBJ2-1; D possibly corresponds to TRBD1 (6 bases). This clonotype originated in a human donor with chronic lymphocytic leukemia. The source was PBMCs, collected after 36 months of ibrutinib treatment. DNA of the CDR3: TGTGCCAGCAGCTTAGCACAGGGAAGCTACAATGAGCAGTTCTTC. It encodes CASSLAQGSYNEQFF.